These 2 T cell receptor beta chains originate from one sample sequenced in a study of blood T cell repertoires in COVID-19. Method: immunoSEQ multiplex PCR; TCRdb's copy keeps in-frame clones and lacks some. The table lists 150,000 to 160,000 clones, around 79% of them singletons. Sequenced sample: peripheral blood. Source of these receptors: a man of 80 years or more with acute or convalescent COVID-19.

This clone was recorded once. The V gene is TRBV11-3, the J gene TRBJ2-5, with TRBD1 matching over 10 bases. V shed 5 bases and J 5 bases; nucleotides not matched to a gene: 8. Germline CDR1 SGHNT, CDR2 YENEEA. The CDR3 extends over 15 amino acids. Here the CDR3 reads CASSQGGQGGETQYF. Written as DNA, the CDR3 is TGTGCCAGCAGCCAGGGTGGACAGGGGGGGGAGACCCAGTACTTC.

The chain uses TRBV7-9 and TRBJ2-1; D is uncertain. CDR1 is SEHNR and CDR2 is FQNEAQ in the germline V gene (reference sequence). This CDR3 region has 13 residues. The V end was cut by 0 bases, the J end by 5 bases, with 5 bases between. The chain's CDR3 is CASSLAADNEQFF. The DNA of the CDR3 is TGTGCCAGCAGCTTAGCGGCTGACAATGAGCAGTTCTTC.